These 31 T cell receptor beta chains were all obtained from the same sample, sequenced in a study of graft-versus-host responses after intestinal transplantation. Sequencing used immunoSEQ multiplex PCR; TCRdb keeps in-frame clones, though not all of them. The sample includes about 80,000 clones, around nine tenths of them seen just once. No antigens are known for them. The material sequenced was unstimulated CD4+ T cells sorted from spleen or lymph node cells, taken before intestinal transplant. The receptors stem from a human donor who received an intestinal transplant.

DNA for the CDR3: TGTGCCAGCAGCTTAGGAGGCAGATTCAAAGAGACCCAGTACTTC. This sequence encodes CASSLGGRFKETQYF. The chain uses TRBV7-6 and TRBJ2-5; D remains ambiguous. V lost 1 base and J 3 bases, leaving 12 bases between the germline ends. The CDR3 loop spans 15 amino acids. Germline CDR1 reads SGHVS; CDR2 reads FNYEAQ.

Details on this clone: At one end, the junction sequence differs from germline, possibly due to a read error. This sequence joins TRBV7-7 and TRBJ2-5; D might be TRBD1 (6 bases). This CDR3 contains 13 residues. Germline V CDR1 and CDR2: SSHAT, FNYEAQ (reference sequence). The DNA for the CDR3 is TGTGCTAGCAGCTCAACAGGGTTGGAGACCCAGTACTTC. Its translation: CASSSTGLETQYF.

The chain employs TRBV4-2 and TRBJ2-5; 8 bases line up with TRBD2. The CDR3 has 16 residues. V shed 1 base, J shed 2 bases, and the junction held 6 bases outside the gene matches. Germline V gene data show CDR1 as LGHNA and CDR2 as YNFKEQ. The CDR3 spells CASSQVRAGAQETQYF. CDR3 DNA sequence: TGTGCCAGCAGCCAAGTTCGAGCGGGGGCTCAAGAGACCCAGTACTTC.

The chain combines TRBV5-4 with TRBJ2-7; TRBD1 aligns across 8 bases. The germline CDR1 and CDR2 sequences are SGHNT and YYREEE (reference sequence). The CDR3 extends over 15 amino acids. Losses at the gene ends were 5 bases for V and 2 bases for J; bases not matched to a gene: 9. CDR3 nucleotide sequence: TGTGCCAGCAGGCCGCCCGGACAGGGCCCCTACGAGCAGTACTTC. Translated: CASRPPGQGPYEQYF. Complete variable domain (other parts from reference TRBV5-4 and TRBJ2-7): ETGVTQSPTHLIKTRGQQVTLRCSSQSGHNTVSWYQQALGQGPQFIFQYYREEENGRGNFPPRFSGLQFPNYSSELNVNALELDDSALYLCASRPPGQGPYEQYFGPGTRLTVT.

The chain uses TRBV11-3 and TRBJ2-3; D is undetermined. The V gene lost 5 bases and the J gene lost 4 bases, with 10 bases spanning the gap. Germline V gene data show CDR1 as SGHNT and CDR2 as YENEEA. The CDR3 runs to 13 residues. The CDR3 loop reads CASSRSSADTQYF. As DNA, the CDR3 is TGTGCCAGCAGCCGTAGTTCCGCAGATACGCAGTATTTT.

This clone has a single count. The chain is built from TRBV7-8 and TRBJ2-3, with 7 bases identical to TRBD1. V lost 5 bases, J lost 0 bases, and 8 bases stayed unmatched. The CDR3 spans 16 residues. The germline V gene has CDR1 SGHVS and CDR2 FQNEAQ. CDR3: CASSHRRTGSTDTQYF. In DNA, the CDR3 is TGTGCCAGCAGCCACCGGAGGACAGGTAGCACAGATACGCAGTATTTT. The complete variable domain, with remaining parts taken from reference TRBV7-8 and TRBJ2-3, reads GAGVSQSPRYKVAKRGQDVALRCDPISGHVSLFWYQQALGQGPEFLTYFQNEAQLDKSGLPSDRFFAERPEGSVSTLKIQRTQQEDSAVYLCASSHRRTGSTDTQYFGPGTRLTVL.

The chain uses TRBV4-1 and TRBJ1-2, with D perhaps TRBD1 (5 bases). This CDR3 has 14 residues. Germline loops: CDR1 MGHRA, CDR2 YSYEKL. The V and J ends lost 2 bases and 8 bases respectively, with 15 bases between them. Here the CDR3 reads CASSQPGLEGGYTF. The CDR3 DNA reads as TGCGCCAGCAGCCAACCGGGACTCGAGGGGGGCTACACCTTC.

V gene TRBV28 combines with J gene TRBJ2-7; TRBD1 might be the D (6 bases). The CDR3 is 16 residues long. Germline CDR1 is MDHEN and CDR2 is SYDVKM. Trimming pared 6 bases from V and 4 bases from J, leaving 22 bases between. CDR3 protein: CASRRPSTGRPYEQYF. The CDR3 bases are TGTGCCAGCAGGCGCCCATCTACAGGGAGACCTTACGAGCAGTACTTC.

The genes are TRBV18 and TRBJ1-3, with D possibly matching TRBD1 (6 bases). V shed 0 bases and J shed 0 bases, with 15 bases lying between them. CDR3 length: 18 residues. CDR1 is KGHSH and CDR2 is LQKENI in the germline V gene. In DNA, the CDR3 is TGTGCCAGCTCACCACCACCCACGACAGGTCTCTCTGGAAACACCATATATTTT. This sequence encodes CASSPPPTTGLSGNTIYF. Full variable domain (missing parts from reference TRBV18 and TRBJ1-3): NAGVMQNPRHLVRRRGQEARLRCSPMKGHSHVYWYRQLPEEGLKFMVYLQKENIIDESGMPKERFSAEFPKEGPSILRIQQVVRGDSAAYFCASSPPPTTGLSGNTIYFGEGSWLTVV.

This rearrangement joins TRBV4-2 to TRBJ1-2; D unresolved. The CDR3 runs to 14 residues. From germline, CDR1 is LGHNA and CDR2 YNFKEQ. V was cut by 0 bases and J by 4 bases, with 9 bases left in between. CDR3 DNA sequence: TGTGCCAGCAGCCAAGAACGAGAAAGCTATGGCTACACCTTC. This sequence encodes CASSQERESYGYTF.

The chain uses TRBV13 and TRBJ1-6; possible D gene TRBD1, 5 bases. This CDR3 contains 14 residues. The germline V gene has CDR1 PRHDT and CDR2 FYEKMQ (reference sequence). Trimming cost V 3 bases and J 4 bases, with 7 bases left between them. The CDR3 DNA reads TGTGCCAGCAGCTTTCAGGGTTATAATTCACCCCTCCACTTT. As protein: CASSFQGYNSPLHF. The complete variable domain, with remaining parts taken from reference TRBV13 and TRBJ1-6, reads AAGVIQSPRHLIKEKRETATLKCYPIPRHDTVYWYQQGPGQDPQFLISFYEKMQSDKGSIPDRFSAQQFSDYHSELNMSSLELGDSALYFCASSFQGYNSPLHFGNGTRLTVT.

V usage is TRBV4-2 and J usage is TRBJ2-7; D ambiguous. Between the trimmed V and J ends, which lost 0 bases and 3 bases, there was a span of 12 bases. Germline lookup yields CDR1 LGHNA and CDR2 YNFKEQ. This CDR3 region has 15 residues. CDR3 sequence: CASSQDLASHYEQYF. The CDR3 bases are TGTGCCAGCAGCCAAGATTTGGCATCCCACTACGAGCAGTACTTC.

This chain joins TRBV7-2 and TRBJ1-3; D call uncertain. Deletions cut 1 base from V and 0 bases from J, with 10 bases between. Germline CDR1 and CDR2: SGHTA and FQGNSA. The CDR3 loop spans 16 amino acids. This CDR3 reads CASSLGPQFSGNTIYF. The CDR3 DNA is TGTGCCAGCAGCTTAGGTCCACAGTTCTCTGGAAACACCATATATTTT.

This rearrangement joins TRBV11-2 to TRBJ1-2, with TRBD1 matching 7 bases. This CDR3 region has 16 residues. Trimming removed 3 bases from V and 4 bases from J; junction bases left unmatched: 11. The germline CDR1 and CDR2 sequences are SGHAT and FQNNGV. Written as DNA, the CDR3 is TGTGCCAGCAGCTTTTCGGGACAGAGACAGTTCTATGGCTACACCTTC. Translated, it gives CASSFSGQRQFYGYTF. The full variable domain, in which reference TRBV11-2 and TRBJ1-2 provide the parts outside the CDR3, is EAGVAQSPRYKIIEKRQSVAFWCNPISGHATLYWYQQILGQGPKLLIQFQNNGVVDDSQLPKDRFSAERLKGVDSTLKIQPAKLEDSAVYLCASSFSGQRQFYGYTFGSGTRLTVV.

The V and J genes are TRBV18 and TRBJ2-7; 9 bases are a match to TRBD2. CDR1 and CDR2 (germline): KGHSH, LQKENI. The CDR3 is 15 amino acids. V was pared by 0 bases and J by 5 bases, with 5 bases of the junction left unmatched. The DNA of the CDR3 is TGTGCCAGCTCACCACCGGGACTAGCCCTCCACGAGCAGTACTTC. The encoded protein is CASSPPGLALHEQYF. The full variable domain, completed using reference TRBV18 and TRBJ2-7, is NAGVMQNPRHLVRRRGQEARLRCSPMKGHSHVYWYRQLPEEGLKFMVYLQKENIIDESGMPKERFSAEFPKEGPSILRIQQVVRGDSAAYFCASSPPGLALHEQYFGPGTRLTVT.

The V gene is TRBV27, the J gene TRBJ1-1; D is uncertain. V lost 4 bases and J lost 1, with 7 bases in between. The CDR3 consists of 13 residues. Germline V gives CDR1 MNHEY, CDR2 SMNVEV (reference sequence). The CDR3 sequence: CASSYGGNTEAFF. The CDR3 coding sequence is TGTGCCAGCAGTTATGGAGGGAACACTGAAGCTTTCTTT.

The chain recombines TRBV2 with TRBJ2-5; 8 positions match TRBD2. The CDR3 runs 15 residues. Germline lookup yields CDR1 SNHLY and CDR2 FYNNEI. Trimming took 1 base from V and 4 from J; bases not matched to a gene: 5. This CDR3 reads CASSEGLAGLETQYF. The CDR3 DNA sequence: TGTGCCAGCAGTGAAGGGCTAGCGGGTCTAGAGACCCAGTACTTC.

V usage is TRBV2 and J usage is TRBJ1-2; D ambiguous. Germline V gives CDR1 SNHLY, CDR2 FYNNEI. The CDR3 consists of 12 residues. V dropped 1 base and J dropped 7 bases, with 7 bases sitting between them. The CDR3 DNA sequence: TGTGCCAGCAGTGAAGGGAGCGGTGGCTACACCTTC. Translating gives CASSEGSGGYTF. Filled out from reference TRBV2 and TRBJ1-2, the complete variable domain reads EPEVTQTPSHQVTQMGQEVILRCVPISNHLYFYWYRQILGQKVEFLVSFYNNEISEKSEIFDDQFSVERPDGSNFTLKIRSTKLEDSAMYFCASSEGSGGYTFGSGTRLTVV.

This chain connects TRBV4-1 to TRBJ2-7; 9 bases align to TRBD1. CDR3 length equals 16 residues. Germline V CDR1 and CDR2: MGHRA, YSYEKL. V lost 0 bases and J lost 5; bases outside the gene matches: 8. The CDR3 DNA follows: TGCGCCAGCAGCCAAGATTACGGGACAGGGTGGGACGAGCAGTACTTC. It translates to CASSQDYGTGWDEQYF.

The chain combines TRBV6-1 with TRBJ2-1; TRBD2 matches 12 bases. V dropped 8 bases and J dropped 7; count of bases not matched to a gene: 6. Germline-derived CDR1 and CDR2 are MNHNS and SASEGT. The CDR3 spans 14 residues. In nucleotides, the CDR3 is TGTGCCAGCCTGACTAGCGGGGGTGGGAATGAGCAGTTCTTC. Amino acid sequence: CASLTSGGGNEQFF.

The CDR3 coding sequence is TGTGCCAGCAGTTTTGGGTCCAGGGAGCAGTTCTTC. Protein product: CASSFGSREQFF. This chain connects TRBV28 to TRBJ2-1; D remains unclear. The CDR3 totals 12 residues. Germline CDR1 reads MDHEN; CDR2 reads SYDVKM. V lost 3 bases, J lost 10 bases, and 10 bases lay in between. Full variable domain (outside the CDR3, taken from reference TRBV28 and TRBJ2-1): DVKVTQSSRYLVKRTGEKVFLECVQDMDHENMFWYRQDPGLGLRLIYFSYDVKMKEKGDIPEGYSVSREKKERFSLILESASTNQTSMYLCASSFGSREQFFGPGTRLTVL.

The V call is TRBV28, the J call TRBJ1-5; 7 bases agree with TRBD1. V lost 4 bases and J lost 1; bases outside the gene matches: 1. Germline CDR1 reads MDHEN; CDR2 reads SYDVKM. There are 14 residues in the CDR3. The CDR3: CASSWGQSNQPQHF. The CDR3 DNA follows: TGTGCCAGCAGTTGGGGACAGAGCAATCAGCCCCAGCATTTT.

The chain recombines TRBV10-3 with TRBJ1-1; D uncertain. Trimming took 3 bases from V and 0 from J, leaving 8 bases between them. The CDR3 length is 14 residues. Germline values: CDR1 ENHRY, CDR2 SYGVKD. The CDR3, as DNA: TGTGCCATCAGTGAAGGCGGAATGAACACTGAAGCTTTCTTT. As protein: CAISEGGMNTEAFF.

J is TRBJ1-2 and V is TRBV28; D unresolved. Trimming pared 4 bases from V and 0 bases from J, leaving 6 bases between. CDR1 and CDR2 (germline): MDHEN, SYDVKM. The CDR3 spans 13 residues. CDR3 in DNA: TGTGCCAGCAGTTGGAGTACTAACTATGGCTACACCTTC. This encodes CASSWSTNYGYTF.

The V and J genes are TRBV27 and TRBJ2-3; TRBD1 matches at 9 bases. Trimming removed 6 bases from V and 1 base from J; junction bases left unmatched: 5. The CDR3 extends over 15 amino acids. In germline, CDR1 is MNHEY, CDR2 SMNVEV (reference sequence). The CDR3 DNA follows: TGTGCCAGCAGGCCGTGGGACAGGGGCACAGATACGCAGTATTTT. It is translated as CASRPWDRGTDTQYF.

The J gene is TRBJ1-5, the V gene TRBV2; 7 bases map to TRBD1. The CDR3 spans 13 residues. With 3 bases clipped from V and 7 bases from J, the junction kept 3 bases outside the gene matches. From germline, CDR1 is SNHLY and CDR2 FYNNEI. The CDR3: CASSERGLQPQHF. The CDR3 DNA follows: TGTGCCAGCAGTGAGAGGGGGCTCCAGCCCCAGCATTTT. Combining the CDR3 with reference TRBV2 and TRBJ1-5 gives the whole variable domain EPEVTQTPSHQVTQMGQEVILRCVPISNHLYFYWYRQILGQKVEFLVSFYNNEISEKSEIFDDQFSVERPDGSNFTLKIRSTKLEDSAMYFCASSERGLQPQHFGDGTRLSIL.

The CDR3 DNA is TGCAGCGTTGGCCCCGAAAAAGGGGGAATGAACACTGAAGCTTTCTTT. Protein product: CSVGPEKGGMNTEAFF. The chain joins TRBV29-1 to TRBJ1-1; D perhaps matches TRBD1 (6 bases). The V and J ends lost 4 bases and 0 bases respectively, with 18 bases between them. Germline V gene lookup returns CDR1 SQVTM and CDR2 ANQGSEA. The CDR3 is 16 amino acids.

CDR3 in amino acids: CASSSGSAGEKLFF. The CDR3 DNA follows: TGCGCCAGCAGCTCCGGGTCAGCCGGGGAAAAACTGTTTTTT. The genes are TRBV5-1 and TRBJ1-4, with D uncertain. Germline V gene sequence: CDR1 SGHRS, CDR2 YFSETQ. The V end lost 3 bases, the J end lost 8 bases, and 14 bases lay between the germline ends. The CDR3 is 14 residues long.

CDR3 amino acids: CASSLDWTVGNTIYF. The CDR3 coding sequence is TGTGCCAGCAGCTTAGATTGGACAGTTGGAAACACCATATATTTT. V and J are TRBV7-2 and TRBJ1-3; weak D call: TRBD1 (6 bases). V was trimmed by 1 base and J by 3 bases, leaving 10 bases between them. Germline assignment: CDR1 SGHTA and CDR2 FQGNSA. The CDR3 is made up of 15 amino acids.

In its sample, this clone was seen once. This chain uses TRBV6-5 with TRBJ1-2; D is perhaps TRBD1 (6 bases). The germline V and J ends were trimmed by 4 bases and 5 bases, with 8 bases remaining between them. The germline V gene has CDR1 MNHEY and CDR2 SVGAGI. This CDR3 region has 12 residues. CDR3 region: CASSSTGYGYTF. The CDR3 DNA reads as TGTGCCAGCAGTTCAACAGGGTATGGCTACACCTTC.

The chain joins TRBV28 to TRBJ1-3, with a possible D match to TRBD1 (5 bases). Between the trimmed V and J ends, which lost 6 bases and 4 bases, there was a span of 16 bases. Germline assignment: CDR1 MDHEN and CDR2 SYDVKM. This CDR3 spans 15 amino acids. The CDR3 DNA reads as TGTGCCAGCAGCCCGCAGGGAATGGGGGGAAACACCATATATTTT. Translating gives CASSPQGMGGNTIYF.